The rows below give T cell receptor beta chains drawn from one sample of a study of Graves' ophthalmopathy and Graves' hyperthyroidism. From the multiplex PCR reads, TCRdb called clonotypes with MiXCR, one entry per CDR3 protein. The sample has 500,000 to 800,000 distinct CDR3 sequences; about 41% are singletons. Sequenced: peripheral blood. The receptor source for this set is an adult man with Graves' ophthalmopathy. CDR3s include the opening cysteine and the closing phenylalanine or tryptophan. D genes are given only for firm matches. Clone size is given for some rows only: seen once, a few or many times, or a class if the clone is expanded.

J gene: TRBJ1-3
V gene: TRBV10-3
clone size: NA
D gene: NA
CDR3 DNA: TGTGCCATCAGTGAAGGTGGTACTGCGGGAAACACCATATATTTT
CDR3 protein: CAISEGGTAGNTIYF

J gene: TRBJ2-2
V gene: TRBV9
clone size: few
D gene: NA
CDR3 DNA: TGTGCCAGCAGCGTAGAATTAGTGGGGGACGGAGGGACCGGGGAGCTGTTTTTT
CDR3 protein: CASSVELVGDGGTGELFF

J gene: TRBJ1-2
V gene: TRBV29-1
clone size: NA
D gene: NA
CDR3 DNA: TGCAGCGTTGAAGATACAGGGAAAAATGGCTACACCTTC
CDR3 protein: CSVEDTGKNGYTF

J gene: TRBJ1-5
V gene: TRBV14
clone size: many
D gene: NA
CDR3 DNA: TGTGCCAGCAGCCAAGATCGCCAGCCCCAGCATTTT
CDR3 protein: CASSQDRQPQHF

J gene: TRBJ1-1
V gene: TRBV20-1
clone size: NA
D gene: NA
CDR3 DNA: TGCAGTGCTCAAGAGGGCTATATGAACACTGAAGCTTTCTTT
CDR3 protein: CSAQEGYMNTEAFF

J gene: TRBJ1-6
V gene: TRBV12-3/TRBV12-4
clone size: many
D gene: TRBD1
CDR3 DNA: TGTGCCAGCAGCCAGGGGGCATGGAATTCACCCCTCCACTTT
CDR3 protein: CASSQGAWNSPLHF

J gene: TRBJ2-7
V gene: TRBV20-1
clone size: NA
D gene: TRBD1
CDR3 DNA: TGCAGTGCTCCCTGGGGGACAGGGGACGAGCAGTACTTC
CDR3 protein: CSAPWGTGDEQYF

J gene: TRBJ2-5
V gene: TRBV12-3/TRBV12-4
clone size: NA
D gene: TRBD2
CDR3 DNA: TGTGCCAGCAGTCTGGGACTAGCGGGTCGGGAAGAGACCCAGTACTTC
CDR3 protein: CASSLGLAGREETQYF

J gene: TRBJ1-5
V gene: TRBV29-1
clone size: NA
D gene: NA
CDR3 DNA: TGCAGCGTTGTTGGAGGGAGGACCTACGAGCATTTT
CDR3 protein: CSVVGGRTYEHF

J gene: TRBJ2-7
V gene: TRBV7-9
clone size: many
D gene: TRBD2
CDR3 DNA: TGTGCCAGCAGGTATAGCCCACGGACTAGCGGGAGGTTCCCCTACGAGCAGTACTTC
CDR3 protein: CASRYSPRTSGRFPYEQYF

J gene: TRBJ1-2
V gene: TRBV7-2
clone size: NA
D gene: NA
CDR3 DNA: TGTGCCAGCAGGGGCGGTTGGGACATCTATGGCTACACCTTC
CDR3 protein: CASRGGWDIYGYTF

J gene: TRBJ2-5
V gene: TRBV9
clone size: many
D gene: TRBD1
CDR3 DNA: TGTGCCAGCAGCGTCTCGGGGACAGGGGGAGGCGAGACCCAGTACTTC
CDR3 protein: CASSVSGTGGGETQYF

J gene: TRBJ2-2
V gene: TRBV12-3/TRBV12-4
clone size: few
D gene: NA
CDR3 DNA: TGTGCCAGCAGTCCCGACCTATCTTCGACAAACACCGGGGAGCTGTTTTTT
CDR3 protein: CASSPDLSSTNTGELFF

J gene: TRBJ2-5
V gene: TRBV7-2
clone size: NA
D gene: NA
CDR3 DNA: TGTGCCTGCAGCTTAGCTCAAGAGACCCAGTACTTC
CDR3 protein: CACSLAQETQYF

J gene: TRBJ1-5
V gene: TRBV9
clone size: many
D gene: TRBD1
CDR3 DNA: TGTGCCAGCAGCGTAGGGACAGGGAATCAGCCCCAGCATTTT
CDR3 protein: CASSVGTGNQPQHF

J gene: TRBJ1-4
V gene: TRBV7-9
clone size: many
D gene: NA
CDR3 DNA: TGTGCCAGCAGCTCCATGATGGTTACGACCAATGAAAAACTGTTTTTT
CDR3 protein: CASSSMMVTTNEKLFF

J gene: TRBJ1-3
V gene: TRBV19
clone size: many
D gene: NA
CDR3 DNA: TGTGCCAGTAGTAAGGTCGGAAGCTCTGGAAACACCATATATTTT
CDR3 protein: CASSKVGSSGNTIYF

J gene: TRBJ2-2
V gene: TRBV5-4
clone size: few
D gene: TRBD1
CDR3 DNA: TGTGCCAGCAGCGCACCGGGACAGGTTTACACCGGGGAGCTGTTTTTT
CDR3 protein: CASSAPGQVYTGELFF

J gene: TRBJ2-7
V gene: TRBV2
clone size: NA
D gene: NA
CDR3 DNA: TGTGCCAGCAGTGAAGCGCTGGGACGGACAGACACCTACGAGCAGTACTTC
CDR3 protein: CASSEALGRTDTYEQYF

J gene: TRBJ2-5
V gene: TRBV11-2
clone size: many
D gene: NA
CDR3 DNA: TGTGCCAGCAGCCAGTCCCTCGGGCAAGAGACCCAGTACTTC
CDR3 protein: CASSQSLGQETQYF

J gene: TRBJ1-1
V gene: TRBV5-1
clone size: many
D gene: NA
CDR3 DNA: TGCGCCAGCAGCTTGAGGGTCCCCGGGGGCACTGAAGCTTTCTTT
CDR3 protein: CASSLRVPGGTEAFF

J gene: TRBJ1-3
V gene: TRBV2
clone size: few
D gene: TRBD1
CDR3 DNA: TGTGCCAGCAGGGGACAGGGATACGGCTACACCATATATTTT
CDR3 protein: CASRGQGYGYTIYF

J gene: TRBJ1-6
V gene: TRBV25-1
clone size: NA
D gene: NA
CDR3 DNA: TGTGCCTGCAGTGCGCGGGACCCAACTTATAATTCACCCCTCCACTTT
CDR3 protein: CACSARDPTYNSPLHF

J gene: TRBJ2-3
V gene: TRBV6-5
clone size: few
D gene: NA
CDR3 DNA: TGTGCCAGCAGCCGGCGAGATACGCAGTATTTT
CDR3 protein: CASSRRDTQYF

J gene: TRBJ2-2
V gene: TRBV20-1
clone size: NA
D gene: NA
CDR3 DNA: TGCAGTATAGAGCAGGGAGGCGGGGAGCTGTCTTTT
CDR3 protein: CSIEQGGGELSF

J gene: TRBJ1-6
V gene: TRBV6-5
clone size: NA
D gene: NA
CDR3 DNA: TGTGCCAGCAGTCCACGGGCCACTTATAATTCACCCCTCCACTTT
CDR3 protein: CASSPRATYNSPLHF

J gene: TRBJ2-5
V gene: TRBV10-2
clone size: many
D gene: NA
CDR3 DNA: TGCGCCAGCAGTGAGATCAGCCGGGACTTACTTGAAGAGACCCAGTACTTC
CDR3 protein: CASSEISRDLLEETQYF

J gene: TRBJ2-3
V gene: TRBV20-1
clone size: few
D gene: NA
CDR3 DNA: TGCAGTGCTAGAGTTGGAGATACGCAGTATTTT
CDR3 protein: CSARVGDTQYF

J gene: TRBJ1-2
V gene: TRBV5-1
clone size: many
D gene: NA
CDR3 DNA: TGCGCCAGCAACCAGGACACCGGTAACTATGGCTACACCTTC
CDR3 protein: CASNQDTGNYGYTF

J gene: TRBJ1-3
V gene: TRBV20-1
clone size: many
D gene: NA
CDR3 DNA: TGCAGTGCTGTCGGACGGAACTCTGGAAACACCATATATTTT
CDR3 protein: CSAVGRNSGNTIYF

J gene: TRBJ1-6
V gene: TRBV7-8
clone size: NA
D gene: NA
CDR3 DNA: TGTGCCAGCAGCCCCAGTATTCGGGGAAACATCAATTCACCCCTCCACTTT
CDR3 protein: CASSPSIRGNINSPLHF

J gene: TRBJ1-2
V gene: TRBV4-2
clone size: few
D gene: TRBD1
CDR3 DNA: TGTGCCAGCAGCCTAGAATTACAGGGGGCTGGCTACACCTTC
CDR3 protein: CASSLELQGAGYTF

J gene: TRBJ2-7
V gene: TRBV9
clone size: many
D gene: TRBD1
CDR3 DNA: TGTGCCAGCAGCCCAGGACAGGGACAGCAGTACTTC
CDR3 protein: CASSPGQGQQYF

J gene: TRBJ2-7
V gene: TRBV7-8
clone size: many
D gene: NA
CDR3 DNA: TGTGCCAGCAGCTTACGTCCCCGGGCAGGTTTGTTTGAGCAGTACTTC
CDR3 protein: CASSLRPRAGLFEQYF

J gene: TRBJ1-1
V gene: TRBV7-8
clone size: NA
D gene: NA
CDR3 DNA: TGTGCCAGCGGCAGGCAGGAGAACACTGAAGCTTTCTTT
CDR3 protein: CASGRQENTEAFF

J gene: TRBJ1-1
V gene: TRBV25-1
clone size: once
D gene: NA
CDR3 DNA: TGTGCCAGCAGCCAAGAGAGGGTTGGGCACACTGAAGCTTTCTTT
CDR3 protein: CASSQERVGHTEAFF

J gene: TRBJ2-2
V gene: TRBV4-1
clone size: NA
D gene: NA
CDR3 DNA: TGCGCCAGCAGCCAAGATCGATACAGCAACACCGGGGAGCTGTTTTTT
CDR3 protein: CASSQDRYSNTGELFF

J gene: TRBJ2-2
V gene: TRBV19
clone size: many
D gene: TRBD1
CDR3 DNA: TGTGCCAGTAGTAGACCGGGACAGACGAACACCGGGGAGCTGTTTTTT
CDR3 protein: CASSRPGQTNTGELFF

J gene: TRBJ1-1
V gene: TRBV5-6
clone size: many
D gene: NA
CDR3 DNA: TGTGCCAGCAGAATTACAGGAAATTCTGAAGCTTTCTTT
CDR3 protein: CASRITGNSEAFF

J gene: TRBJ2-5
V gene: TRBV5-5
clone size: many
D gene: TRBD1
CDR3 DNA: TGTGCCAGCAGCCACTGGACAGGGACGGAGACCCAGTACTTC
CDR3 protein: CASSHWTGTETQYF